This T cell receptor (beta chain) derives from a study of blood T cell repertoires in COVID-19 (TCRdb year 2020). In terms of the full investigation: Collaborator samples came from the United States, Italy and Spain and covered acute and convalescent phases of COVID-19. Where available, HLA class I and class II types were obtained from metadata supplied by the sample provider rather than from assay-based typing. A freely available public database, intended as a resource for researchers studying the immune response to SARS-CoV-2, is where the repertoires were released. Samples came from the ongoing ImmuneRACE study (first 160 participants) plus 1,254 subjects from 6 global collaborators. A de-identified subject ID, COVID-19 status, age in years and sex were almost always included in the sample metadata. The material from the prospective study consisted of cDNA or gDNA derived from T cells, B-cell-depleted T cells, or PBMCs. Subjects who had been exposed to COVID-19, were actively infected with it, or had recovered from it provided the deeply sampled blood TCRbeta repertoires that made up the dataset. Points the paper makes about the study in general: The amount of clinical and demographic metadata varied by source and participant and was provided uncurated.

One collaborating source in Seattle enrolled patients during active infection and followed them longitudinally through the course of disease. Whole blood was collected in K2EDTA tubes by collaborating institutions according to the institutions' own protocols. For TCRbeta analysis, collaborators shipped samples in one of three forms: frozen whole blood, isolated PBMCs, or DNA extracted from either of those sample types. The immunoSEQ Assay, a bias-controlled multiplex PCR, was used to amplify TCRbeta CDR3 regions from genomic DNA. The published analysis was carried out like this. The number of nucleated cells in each sample was estimated by amplification of reference gene primers within the assay. To quantify the absolute abundance of each unique TCRbeta CDR3 rearrangement, sequence reads were collapsed and filtered. For each sample, productive Simpson clonality was calculated by taking the square root of Simpson's diversity index across productive rearrangements. TCRdb mirrors the immuneACCESS table, restricted to in-frame sequences. Some clones are absent from its copies; in checked studies, under half trace to an unresolved V gene, and the reason for the others is unknown. For V, J and clone size, that table is used; D and trimming come from the DNA. The table for this sample lists about 180,000 clones; approximately 87% of them were counted only once. The leading ten clones occupy under 15% of the sample.

From the cysteine through the phenylalanine, the CDR3 covers 13 amino acids. Only the CDR3 portion is preserved as DNA: 39 bases, with reading frame beginning at the first base. Via the germline V gene (reference sequence), CDR1 is MNHEY and CDR2 SMNVEV. V gives up 4 bases and J gives up 9 bases, and the segment between their germline ends measures 13 bases. About this clone: Which antigen it targets is not known. The input lacks base qualities; no much larger clone sits a single base away.

The receptor was isolated from a woman aged 70-85 years with COVID-19, enrolled during active disease. The rearranged segments are TRBV27 and TRBJ2-1, with the D gene call left open. What was sequenced was peripheral blood. CDR3 reads: CASSSVGSAEQFF. The bases are TGTGCCAGCAGTTCGGTCGGGTCCGCTGAGCAGTTCTTC.